This T cell receptor (beta chain) was profiled in a study of blood T cell repertoires in COVID-19. Clones were sequenced by immunoSEQ multiplex PCR, and TCRdb holds only the in-frame ones, with some missing. There are 110,000 to 150,000 clones in the sample; roughly 79% occur only once, and about 2% lies in the top ten. The CDR3 runs 17 residues. Germline CDR1 and CDR2: SGHTA and FQGTGA. The junction had 6 bases not matched to a gene; V was cut back by 4 bases and J by 5 bases. V usage is TRBV7-3 and J usage is TRBJ2-6; TRBD1 aligns across 12 bases. The sequenced sample was peripheral blood. The clonotype originates from a woman in her sixties with acute or convalescent COVID-19. CDR3 in amino acids: CASSSRDRGRRANVLTF. The CDR3 nucleotides read TGTGCCAGCAGCTCCCGGGACAGGGGGCGCCGGGCCAACGTCCTGACTTTC.